This TCR beta chain was captured by sequencing in a study of blood T cell repertoires in COVID-19. As for the study in general: There were acute and convalescent COVID-19 samples, and they came from the United States, Italy and Spain. Nucleic acid was either cDNA or gDNA, and it came from T cells, B-cell-depleted T cells, or PBMCs.

This clone showed up just a few times. Per the original methods: How many nucleated cells were present was estimated from reference gene primer amplification. Here immunoSEQ multiplex PCR was the method, and the copy in TCRdb shows in-frame clones only, minus some. V, J and clone size reflect that table, while D and trimming were determined from the DNA. The sample carries about 130,000 clones, approximately 88% recorded once. V lost 3 bases and J 0 bases, leaving 9 bases between the germline ends. The CDR3 has 14 residues. Germline lookup yields CDR1 LGHNA and CDR2 YNFKEQ. The sequence came from a woman in her twenties or thirties who had recovered from COVID-19. The chain is built from TRBV4-2 and TRBJ2-7, with D unclear. Sequences were obtained from peripheral blood. This CDR3 is CASSQSSSSYEQYF. In DNA form, the CDR3 reads TGTGCCAGCAGCCAGAGCTCGAGCTCCTACGAGCAGTACTTC.